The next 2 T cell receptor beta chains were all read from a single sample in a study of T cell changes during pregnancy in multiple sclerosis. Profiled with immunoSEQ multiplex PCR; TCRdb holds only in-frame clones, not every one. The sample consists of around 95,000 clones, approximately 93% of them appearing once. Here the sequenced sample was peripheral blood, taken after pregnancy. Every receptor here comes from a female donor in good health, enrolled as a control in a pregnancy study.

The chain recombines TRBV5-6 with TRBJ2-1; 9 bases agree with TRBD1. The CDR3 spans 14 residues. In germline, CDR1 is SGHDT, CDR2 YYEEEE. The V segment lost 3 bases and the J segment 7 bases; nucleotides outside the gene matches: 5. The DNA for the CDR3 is TGTGCCAGCAGCTCCGGGACAGGGAATAATGAGCAGTTCTTC. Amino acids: CASSSGTGNNEQFF.

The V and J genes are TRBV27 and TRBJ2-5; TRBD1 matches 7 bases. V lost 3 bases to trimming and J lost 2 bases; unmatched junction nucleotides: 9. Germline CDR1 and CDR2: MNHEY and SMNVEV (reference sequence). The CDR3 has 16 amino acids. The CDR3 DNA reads TGTGCCAGCAGTTTTTCCGAAGGGACAGCTCAAGAGACCCAGTACTTC. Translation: CASSFSEGTAQETQYF.